A single sample gave rise to the 18 T cell receptor beta chains below, sequenced in a study of T cells in Graves' hyperthyroidism and ophthalmopathy. TCR beta CDR3 region amplification was performed from RNA transcripts. The HTBI primer set was used in a first-round RT-PCR of the TCR CDR3. Via MiXCR, TCRdb re-called the multiplex PCR reads, giving one row per CDR3 protein. The sample has around 620,000 distinct CDR3 sequences, 16% seen once. What was sequenced was blood. The receptors originated from a woman in her twenties or thirties with Graves' hyperthyroidism.

This clonotype was picked up one time. A much bigger clone sits one base away, suggesting this may be a read error. The V gene is TRBV10-3, the J gene TRBJ2-7; 7 bases align to TRBD2. Looked up from germline, CDR1 is ENHRY and CDR2 is SYGVKD. Trimming removed 8 bases from V and 3 bases from J; junction bases left unmatched: 10. The CDR3 is 14 residues long. DNA of the CDR3: TGTGCCATCGGTCCGGGACTACGAAACTACGAGCAGTACTTC. Translating it yields CAIGPGLRNYEQYF.

This clonotype was observed many times. The chain links TRBV2 to TRBJ2-2; 10 positions match TRBD2. The CDR3 is 13 amino acids. Trimming removed 7 bases from V and 5 bases from J; junction bases left unmatched: 1. Per germline, CDR1 SNHLY and CDR2 FYNNEI. The CDR3 loop reads CASTSGRTGELFF. The CDR3 coding sequence is TGTGCCAGCACTAGCGGGAGAACCGGGGAGCTGTTTTTT.

This clonotype was counted only a few times. This sequence joins TRBV4-3 and TRBJ2-5, with D hard to call. CDR1 and CDR2 (germline): LGHNA, YSLEER. The CDR3 runs to 13 residues. Trimming left V 6 bases short and J 4 bases short, with 12 bases between. Here the CDR3 reads CASSFSVRETQYF. CDR3 in DNA: TGCGCCAGCAGTTTCTCGGTCCGAGAGACCCAGTACTTC.

This clonotype was counted many times. This chain uses TRBV10-3 with TRBJ2-5; 10 nucleotides match TRBD1. The J segment lost 3 bases and the V segment lost 3 bases, leaving 7 bases of the junction unmatched. Germline loops: CDR1 ENHRY, CDR2 SYGVKD. The CDR3 covers 16 residues. Here the CDR3 DNA reads TGTGCCATCAGTGACCAGACGACAGGGGGCGAAGAGACCCAGTACTTC. It specifies CAISDQTTGGEETQYF.

The gene calls are TRBV28 and TRBJ2-3, with a weak D call TRBD1 (5 bases). This CDR3 has 16 residues. Deletions cut 10 bases from V and 1 base from J, with 21 bases between. CDR1 and CDR2 from the germline V gene are MDHEN and SYDVKM. The CDR3 DNA follows: TGTGCCACCATGTACCAGGGTATTGGGCGCACAGATACGCAGTATTTT. Translating it yields CATMYQGIGRTDTQYF.

This clonotype was detected ten times or more. The chain uses TRBV5-1 and TRBJ2-7; D tentatively reads TRBD1 or TRBD2 (5 bases each). Germline CDR1 SGHRS, CDR2 YFSETQ. The CDR3 has 15 amino acids. Deletions cut 1 base from V and 3 bases from J, with 14 bases between. CDR3 nucleotide sequence: TGCGCCAGCAGCTTGATGGGGGACCTTCGCTACGAGCAGTACTTC. It encodes CASSLMGDLRYEQYF.

This clonotype was recorded at least ten times. V and J are TRBV28 and TRBJ1-1, with 7 nucleotides matching TRBD1. The CDR3 contains 13 residues. The ends lost 6 bases at V and 4 bases at J; junction bases unmatched: 5. The V gene's germline CDR1 is MDHEN and CDR2 SYDVKM. The CDR3 spells CASRLRGTTEAFF. The DNA for the CDR3 is TGTGCCAGCAGACTCAGGGGGACCACTGAAGCTTTCTTT.

At least ten counts were recorded for this clonotype. This sequence joins TRBV2 and TRBJ2-3; no clear D gene. The CDR3 sequence is 12 residues long. The V and J ends lost 5 bases and 9 bases respectively, with 12 bases between them. Germline lookup yields CDR1 SNHLY and CDR2 FYNNEI. The CDR3 coding sequence is TGTGCCAGCAGTCTGAGGTTAGCCACGCAGTATTTT. Protein: CASSLRLATQYF.

Here the CDR3 reads CASRPPGGRRKKLFF. In DNA form, the CDR3 reads TGTGCCAGCAGGCCCCCCGGGGGCAGGAGGAAAAAACTGTTTTTT. The chain links TRBV6-1 to TRBJ1-4; D perhaps matches TRBD1 (6 bases). In germline, CDR1 is MNHNS, CDR2 SASEGT. There are 15 residues in the CDR3. With 6 bases removed from V and 9 bases from J, the gap between germline ends came to 20 bases.

This sequence joins TRBV19 and TRBJ1-5; TRBD1 is a possible D gene (6 bases). This CDR3 contains 15 residues. The germline gives CDR1 LNHDA, CDR2 SQIVND (reference sequence). V lost 8 bases and J 5 bases, leaving 19 bases between the germline ends. The CDR3 here is CASLAGGRLDQPQHF. The CDR3 DNA reads TGTGCCAGTCTTGCGGGGGGCCGTCTCGATCAGCCCCAGCATTTT.

This clonotype has at least ten counts. This sequence joins TRBV7-2 and TRBJ2-1; TRBD2 matches 7 bases. V dropped 5 bases and J dropped 9; count of bases not matched to a gene: 16. The CDR3 has 16 amino acids. The V gene's germline CDR1 is SGHTA and CDR2 FQGNSA. The CDR3 coding sequence is TGTGCCAGCAGCAGACGACTGGCGGGAGTGGTGAGTGAGCAGTTCTTC. It yields the protein CASSRRLAGVVSEQFF.

This clonotype showed up just a few times. DNA of the CDR3: TGCAGTGCTCAGATAGCGCTCAGCTCCTACAATGAGCAGTTCTTC. This gives the protein CSAQIALSSYNEQFF. This chain links TRBV20-1 with TRBJ2-1, with a weak D call TRBD2 (5 bases). V was trimmed by 5 bases and J by 0 bases, leaving 14 bases between them. This CDR3 has 15 amino acids. Germline V gene lookup returns CDR1 DFQATT and CDR2 SNEGSKA (reference sequence).

This clonotype was seen many times. The J gene is TRBJ2-7, the V gene TRBV20-1; TRBD2 matches 8 bases. With V trimmed by 6 bases and J by 2 bases, 12 bases remained unmatched. CDR3 length: 15 amino acids. Germline V CDR1 and CDR2: DFQATT, SNEGSKA (reference sequence). As DNA, the CDR3 is TGCAGTGCCCCCCTGACTAGCGTTAGAACCTACGAGCAGTACTTC. The encoded protein is CSAPLTSVRTYEQYF.

There are many counts of this clonotype. The chain combines TRBV12-3 or TRBV12-4 with TRBJ2-5; TRBD1 agrees at 7 bases. The CDR3 totals 18 residues. Trimming at V came to 2 bases and at J to 2 bases, leaving 14 bases not matched to a gene. The chain's CDR3 is CASSLLRSGTVQQETQYF. The CDR3 DNA follows: TGTGCCAGCAGTTTATTACGCTCGGGGACAGTGCAACAAGAGACCCAGTACTTC.

This clonotype showed up many times. The rearrangement uses TRBV7-3 and TRBJ1-2; weak D call: TRBD1 (6 bases). V was trimmed by 6 bases and J by 6 bases, leaving 14 bases between them. CDR1 SGHTA and CDR2 FQGTGA come from the germline V gene. CDR3 length: 13 amino acids. DNA of the CDR3: TGTGCCAGCAGTTACCGGGACAATGATGGCTACACCTTC. This gives the protein CASSYRDNDGYTF.

This chain connects TRBV12-3 or TRBV12-4 to TRBJ1-3; unclear D gene. Trimming shortened V by 4 bases and J by 8 bases, and 15 bases separated the two germline ends. CDR3 length: 14 amino acids. The CDR3 DNA follows: TGTGCCAGCAGTTCGGTCGAACCCCCTTACACCATATATTTT. This gives the protein CASSSVEPPYTIYF.

This chain connects TRBV6-5 to TRBJ2-2; 8 bases map to TRBD1. The junction had 8 bases not matched to a gene; V was cut back by 4 bases and J by 7 bases. This CDR3 comprises 15 residues. Germline CDR1 reads MNHEY; CDR2 reads SVGAGI. The CDR3 protein is CASSSLQGVNGELFF. CDR3 in DNA: TGTGCCAGCAGTTCACTACAGGGGGTTAACGGGGAGCTGTTTTTT.

This clonotype occurred many times. The chain recombines TRBV5-6 with TRBJ2-7; maybe TRBD2 (7 bases). Trimming took 3 bases from V and 1 from J, leaving 14 bases between them. CDR3 size: 15 residues. Germline CDR1 is SGHDT and CDR2 is YYEEEE. The CDR3 here is CASSWAQGGSYEQYF. CDR3 nucleotide sequence: TGTGCCAGCAGCTGGGCACAGGGAGGGTCCTACGAGCAGTACTTC.